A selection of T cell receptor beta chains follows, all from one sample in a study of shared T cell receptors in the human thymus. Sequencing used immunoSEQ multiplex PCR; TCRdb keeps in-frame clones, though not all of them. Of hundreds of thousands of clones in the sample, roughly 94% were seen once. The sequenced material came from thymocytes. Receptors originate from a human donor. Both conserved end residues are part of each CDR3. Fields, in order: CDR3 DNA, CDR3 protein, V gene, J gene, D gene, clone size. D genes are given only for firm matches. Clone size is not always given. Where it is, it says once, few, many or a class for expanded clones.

TGTGCCAGCAGCCAAGAGTTTGGAGACTACGAGCAGTACTTC,CASSQEFGDYEQYF,TRBV14,TRBJ2-7,NA,NA
TGTGCCAGCAGTTACACCGGGGAGCTGTTTTTT,CASSYTGELFF,TRBV28,TRBJ2-2,NA,NA
TGTGCCAGCAGTGAACGGGCTAGCGGGAGGGGCGGGGAGCTGTTTTTT,CASSERASGRGGELFF,TRBV6-1,TRBJ2-2,TRBD2,NA
TGTGCCAGCAGCTTGGAGCAGGACACAGATACGCAGTATTTT,CASSLEQDTDTQYF,TRBV5-6,TRBJ2-3,NA,few
TGCGCCAGTCTTTACCTCGGACAGGGGATAAATGAGCAGTTCTTC,CASLYLGQGINEQFF,TRBV23-1,TRBJ2-1,TRBD1,NA
TGTGCCAGCAGCTTGGCTCATTTAGTTGTTAGCGGCTCCTACGAGCAGTACTTC,CASSLAHLVVSGSYEQYF,TRBV5-6,TRBJ2-7,NA,NA
TGTGCTAGCAGCTTTTACCCAGGGCGAAGAGATACGCAGTATTTT,CASSFYPGRRDTQYF,TRBV7-7,TRBJ2-3,NA,NA
TGCGCCAGCAGCCAGGGAATGGGGACTAGCGGGAGAGGGGATGAGCAGTTCTTC,CASSQGMGTSGRGDEQFF,TRBV4-1,TRBJ2-1,TRBD2,once
TGTGCCAGCAGTTCCCCCGGGACACCGGCCTACGAGCAGTACTTC,CASSSPGTPAYEQYF,TRBV28,TRBJ2-7,NA,NA
TGCGCCAGCAGCTTGCCCAGACCAGATACGCAGTATTTT,CASSLPRPDTQYF,TRBV5-1,TRBJ2-3,NA,NA
TGTGCCAGTAGTCGGTTTAGCGGGAGTTCTACAGATACGCAGTATTTT,CASSRFSGSSTDTQYF,TRBV19,TRBJ2-3,TRBD2,NA
TGTGCCAGCAGCCCGGGACAATCCTACGAGCAGTACTTC,CASSPGQSYEQYF,TRBV6-5,TRBJ2-7,NA,NA
TGTGCCAGCAGTTTTATAAAGGACGAGCAGTACTTC,CASSFIKDEQYF,TRBV28,TRBJ2-7,NA,NA
TGTGCCAGCAGTACAAATAAGGGGTCGTATGAAAAACTGTTTTTT,CASSTNKGSYEKLFF,TRBV28,TRBJ1-4,NA,NA
TGTGCCTGGAGCGCGATAGCGGGAGGGCCCTCGTCTGGGGAGCTGTTTTTT,CAWSAIAGGPSSGELFF,TRBV30,TRBJ2-2,TRBD2,NA
TGTACCAGCAGCTTAGCCGACAGGGGAGTGGAAAAACTGTTTTTT,CTSSLADRGVEKLFF,TRBV7-2,TRBJ1-4,TRBD1,NA
TGTGCCAGCAGCCGATGGGACACCAGCACAGATACGCAGTATTTT,CASSRWDTSTDTQYF,TRBV7-9,TRBJ2-3,NA,NA
TGTGCCACCGGGACAGGGGGCTTCGAGCAGTACTTC,CATGTGGFEQYF,TRBV15,TRBJ2-7,TRBD1,NA
TGTGCCTGGAGGGAAAACAGGGTTGAAGGCTACACCTTC,CAWRENRVEGYTF,TRBV30,TRBJ1-2,NA,NA
TGTGCCAGCAGTGAAGAACGGAAGTTTCCCTACGAGCAGTACTTC,CASSEERKFPYEQYF,TRBV6-1,TRBJ2-7,NA,NA
TGTGCCAGTAGTATAGAGGACAGGGGAGGTGAGCAGTTCTTC,CASSIEDRGGEQFF,TRBV19,TRBJ2-1,TRBD1,once
TGTGCCAGCAGTTTGACCGAACCCAACAGTGGTAGAGCTTTCTTT,CASSLTEPNSGRAFF,TRBV28,TRBJ1-1,NA,NA
TGTGCCAGCAGTGGACAGGGACTAACTTATGAGCAGTTCTTC,CASSGQGLTYEQFF,TRBV6-5,TRBJ2-1,NA,NA
TGTGCCAGCAGCTCGGAGCGGGACGAGCAGTACTTC,CASSSERDEQYF,TRBV7-8,TRBJ2-7,NA,few
TGTGCCAGCAGCTTAGTCTCTAGCGGTAGAGCCTACGAGCAGTACTTC,CASSLVSSGRAYEQYF,TRBV7-2,TRBJ2-7,TRBD2,NA
TGTGCCTGGGTAGGGGTCTCTGGAAACACCATATATTTT,CAWVGVSGNTIYF,TRBV30,TRBJ1-3,NA,NA
TGTGCCAGCAGGTCGGACAGGGGGTATCGTGGGGCCAACGTCCTGACTTTC,CASRSDRGYRGANVLTF,TRBV27,TRBJ2-6,TRBD1,NA
TGTGCCAGCAGCGTAGGGTGGGGTGAGACCCAGTACTTC,CASSVGWGETQYF,TRBV9,TRBJ2-5,NA,NA
TGTGCCAGCAGCTTCTTTCTAGCGGGAACAGAGACCCAGTACTTC,CASSFFLAGTETQYF,TRBV7-2,TRBJ2-5,TRBD2,NA
TGTGCCAGCACCACCAAACCGGGACCTAATACCTACGAGCAGTACTTC,CASTTKPGPNTYEQYF,TRBV7-8,TRBJ2-7,NA,NA
TGTGCCAGCAGTGGGGGACACTATAGCAATCAGCCCCAGCATTTT,CASSGGHYSNQPQHF,TRBV28,TRBJ1-5,NA,once
TGTGCCAGCAGCTATCCCTGGGACAGGGACTCCTACGAGCAGTACTTC,CASSYPWDRDSYEQYF,TRBV5-8,TRBJ2-7,TRBD1,NA
TGTGCCAGCAGCACAGATAGCACAGATACGCAGTATTTT,CASSTDSTDTQYF,TRBV9,TRBJ2-3,NA,NA
TGTGCTAGTGGTTTGCCGTCCGATAAACCGGGACTAGCGGGAGGGCCGGGATACAATGAGCAGTTCTTC,CASGLPSDKPGLAGGPGYNEQFF,TRBV12-5,TRBJ2-1,TRBD2,NA
TGCGCCAGCAGTGGTATTCCCACGGCGGAGCAGTACTTC,CASSGIPTAEQYF,TRBV10-1,TRBJ2-7,NA,NA
TGCGCCAGCAGCTTGGCGGGGGATGAGACCCAGTACTTC,CASSLAGDETQYF,TRBV5-1,TRBJ2-5,NA,NA
TGTGCCAGCAGGACCCGGGTATTCATGGGGACCCAGTACTTC,CASRTRVFMGTQYF,TRBV28,TRBJ2-5,NA,NA
TGTGCCTGCAACACTCCCGGGACAGCCTCTAGCACAGATACGCAGTATTTT,CACNTPGTASSTDTQYF,TRBV30,TRBJ2-3,TRBD1,NA
TGTGCCAGCAGTTACCAATATAGCAATCAGCCCCAGCATTTT,CASSYQYSNQPQHF,TRBV27,TRBJ1-5,NA,NA
TGTGCCAGCAAACGGACGATCCACTATGGCTACACCTTC,CASKRTIHYGYTF,TRBV6-1,TRBJ1-2,NA,NA
TGTGCCAGCAGTCTCTCAGCAGGCCCCAAGGGAAATGAGCAGTTCTTC,CASSLSAGPKGNEQFF,TRBV27,TRBJ2-1,NA,NA
TGCGCCAGCAGTGAAACCCCGGGACAGCTAAACACTGAAGCTTTCTTT,CASSETPGQLNTEAFF,TRBV10-1,TRBJ1-1,TRBD1,NA
TGTGCCAGCAGCTTCCAGGGGTATGGCTACACCTTC,CASSFQGYGYTF,TRBV5-6,TRBJ1-2,NA,NA
TGTGCCAGTAGTGGGCGACTAGCAGTAAGCTCCTACAATGAGCAGTTCTTC,CASSGRLAVSSYNEQFF,TRBV19,TRBJ2-1,TRBD2,NA
TGTGCCAGCATCCCGGGGGAATCGCGTTCTGAAGCTTTCTTT,CASIPGESRSEAFF,TRBV6-6,TRBJ1-1,NA,NA
TGTGCCAGCAGTCAATTACCCGACGTGAAACGGGAGAACAATGAGCAGTTCTTC,CASSQLPDVKRENNEQFF,TRBV28,TRBJ2-1,NA,once
TGTGCCAGTAGTATGGGGGAGACCCAGTACTTC,CASSMGETQYF,TRBV19,TRBJ2-5,NA,NA
TGCAGCGAAGAGGGACTAGCGGGAGCCCCCTCCTACAATGAGCAGTTCTTC,CSEEGLAGAPSYNEQFF,TRBV29-1,TRBJ2-1,TRBD2,NA
TGTGCCAGCAGTTTGATTCGGGCTCCTTTTAACGGGGCCAACGTCCTGACTTTC,CASSLIRAPFNGANVLTF,TRBV28,TRBJ2-6,NA,NA
TGTGCCAGCAGCTTAGCAGAAATTACCCGGGAGCAGTACTTC,CASSLAEITREQYF,TRBV7-9,TRBJ2-7,NA,NA
TGTGCCACCAGCAGAGAGGAAGCCCGGCGGAGCTCCTACGAGCAGTACTTC,CATSREEARRSSYEQYF,TRBV15,TRBJ2-7,NA,NA
TGCAGCGTTGAAGATATATCCCCTCAAACAGGGTTAGGAAACACCATATATTTT,CSVEDISPQTGLGNTIYF,TRBV29-1,TRBJ1-3,NA,NA
TGCGCCAGCAGCGTTTCTAGCACAGATACGCAGTATTTT,CASSVSSTDTQYF,TRBV5-1,TRBJ2-3,NA,NA
TGTGCCTGGAGTGTACAGTTCGTGTTGCCGGAGCCCCAGCATTTT,CAWSVQFVLPEPQHF,TRBV30,TRBJ1-5,NA,NA
TGTGCCAGCAGCCAATTACCGGGTGGCTACACCTTC,CASSQLPGGYTF,TRBV16,TRBJ1-2,NA,NA
TGTGCCAGTAGGGGCTACAGGGGGCGAGGCTCCTACAATGAGCAGTTCTTC,CASRGYRGRGSYNEQFF,TRBV19,TRBJ2-1,TRBD1,NA
TGTGCCAGCAGTGAAAGGTGGCTCGTCGAGCAGTACTTC,CASSERWLVEQYF,TRBV2,TRBJ2-7,NA,NA
TGCGCCAGCAGCTTGGCGGGGGGATGCACTGAAGCTTTCTTT,CASSLAGGCTEAFF,TRBV5-1,TRBJ1-1,NA,NA
TGTGCCAGCAGCGAACCGGGACTAGCGGGAGAAGAGACCCAGTACTTC,CASSEPGLAGEETQYF,TRBV7-4,TRBJ2-5,TRBD2,NA